This TCR beta chain appears in the sequencing data of a study of PD-L1 blockade in urothelial cancer. Repertoires were generated with immunoSEQ multiplex PCR, while TCRdb's copy carries only in-frame clones and drops some. This sample has over 65,000 clones, with around 90% found just once. From germline, CDR1 is SGHTA and CDR2 FQGNSA. Trimming cost V 1 base and J 3 bases; bases outside gene matches: 13. The CDR3 totals 18 residues. Sample time point: pretreatment peripheral blood. The receptor comes from a man in his 70s with urothelial cancer. The chain carries TRBV7-2 and TRBJ2-3; 7 bases match TRBD2. Sequenced material: PBMCs, taken around atezolizumab (anti-PD-L1) treatment. The CDR3 region has the DNA TGTGCCAGCAGCTTAGGCTCAACGGCGGGAGTGGTGACAGATACGCAGTATTTT. This encodes CASSLGSTAGVVTDTQYF. The full variable domain, with the rest looked up from reference TRBV7-2 and TRBJ2-3, is GAGVSQSPSNKVTEKGKDVELRCDPISGHTALYWYRQSLGQGLEFLIYFQGNSAPDKSGLPSDRFSAERTGGSVSTLTIQRTQQEDSAVYLCASSLGSTAGVVTDTQYFGPGTRLTVL.